This TCR beta chain stems from a study of shared clonotypes between healthy human individuals. In the study overall: There were three CD4 naive, three CD4 memory, two CD8 naive and one CD8 memory plates per donor. Overall study results and limits: In several donors, around 5% of naive CD4 clonotypes appeared in common. Clonotype sharing among donors was thought likely to change with sequencing depth.

On this clone itself: Its antigen remains unidentified.

The assay ran at deep level. Using immunoSEQ multiplex PCR, the repertoire was profiled, and TCRdb retains in-frame clones only, with some absent. The table has 2,500,000 or so clones, about nine tenths seen once. Sequenced material: naive CD4+ T cells from PBMCs. Documented subset: CD45RA+ positively selected. The sequence was collected from a man aged 18-30 years in good health. Some clones in this sample may be carry-over from other donors' samples.

The CDR3, as DNA: TGCGCCAGCAGCTTGGGGCGGTCCAAAAACATTCAGTACTTC. It is translated as CASSLGRSKNIQYF. V is TRBV5-1 and J is TRBJ2-4; unclear D gene. The CDR3 length is 14 residues. Germline CDR1 reads SGHRS; CDR2 reads YFSETQ. Trimming took off 0 bases at V and 2 bases at J, with 6 bases between the two ends.